This T cell receptor (beta chain) emerged from a study of blood T cell repertoires in COVID-19. Study-level background: COVID-19 samples collected from the United States, Italy and Spain covered acute and convalescent phases. T cells, B-cell-depleted T cells, or PBMCs provided the cDNA or gDNA that served as material.

In Seattle, patients joined the study during active infection and were tracked longitudinally. As handled by the study authors: Estimation of nucleated cell counts relied on the amplification of reference gene primers. Only in-frame clones appear in the TCRdb table, and some are missing; sequencing was by immunoSEQ multiplex PCR. V and J calls and clone size come straight from that table; D and trimming were deduced from the DNA. The repertoire consists of about 370,000 clones, with around 89% occurring once and the leading ten covering approximately 3%. The CDR3 extends over 17 amino acids. V lost 0 bases and J lost 5, with 17 bases in between. Germline CDR1 is LGHNA and CDR2 is YSLEER.

Source material: peripheral blood. The chain recombines TRBV4-3 with TRBJ1-5; D perhaps matches TRBD1 (6 bases). The receptor was isolated from a woman aged 25 to 39 with COVID-19, enrolled during active disease. Here the CDR3 reads CASSQDFGRGGHQPQHF. The CDR3 bases are TGCGCCAGCAGCCAAGACTTCGGCAGGGGTGGGCATCAGCCCCAGCATTTT.